The 13 T cell receptor beta chains listed next were all sequenced from one sample in a study of molecular identifiers for immune sequencing clone quantification. TCRdb used MiXCR to reprocess the PCR reads, holding one entry per CDR3 protein. The repertoire includes 45,000 to 55,000 distinct CDR3 sequences, approximately 40% of them detected once, and around 4% sits in the top ten. The sample comprised naive CD8+ T cells from blood, with Jurkat cell RNA spiked in. Documented subset: FACS-sorted CD8+CD4-CCR7+CD45RA+ naive T cells. The receptors here all came from a human donor in good health. Some libraries in this study had Jurkat cell RNA spiked in.

Note on this clonotype: A much larger clone lies a single base off, so this may be a read error. V and J are TRBV28 and TRBJ2-3, with 10 bases fitting TRBD2. Germline V gives CDR1 MDHEN, CDR2 SYDVKM. The CDR3 runs to 15 residues. DNA for the CDR3: TGTGCCTGCAGTTTAGGACTAGCGGTCACAGATACGCAGTATTTT. Its translation is CACSLGLAVTDTQYF.

Comment on this clonotype: This may be a read error: a much more frequent sequence differs by one nucleotide. The rearrangement uses TRBV7-6 and TRBJ2-5, with D hard to call. The CDR3 runs 14 residues. Per germline, CDR1 SGHVS and CDR2 FNYEAQ. V was cut by 2 bases and J by 7 bases, with 14 bases left in between. The CDR3 region is CASSLYGREVTQYF. The CDR3 DNA follows: TGTGCCAGCAGCTTATATGGCAGAGAAGTGACCCAGTACTTC. Drawing the rest from reference TRBV7-6 and TRBJ2-5, the complete variable domain is GAGVSQSPRYKVTKRGQDVALRCDPISGHVSLYWYRQALGQGPEFLTYFNYEAQQDKSGLPNDRFSAERPEGSISTLTIQRTEQRDSAMYRCASSLYGREVTQYFGPGTRLLVL.

This clonotype occurred once. A much larger clone lies one base from this, so it may be a read error. No conserved phenylalanine or tryptophan ends this CDR3, so it is likely a read error. The chain couples TRBV29-1 to TRBJ1-5; 8 positions agree with TRBD1. The germline CDR1 and CDR2 sequences are SQVTM and ANQGSEA. There are 12 residues in the CDR3. The J segment lost 4 bases and the V segment lost 4 bases, leaving 0 bases of the junction unmatched. This CDR3 is CSVGTGNQPQHS. The DNA for the CDR3 is TGCAGCGTTGGGACAGGGAATCAGCCCCAGCATTCT.

At least ten counts were recorded for this clonotype. The genes are TRBV5-1 and TRBJ2-1; maybe TRBD1 (6 bases). The CDR3 sequence is 15 residues long. Germline loops: CDR1 SGHRS, CDR2 YFSETQ. Trimming pared 1 base from V and 1 base from J, leaving 9 bases between. The CDR3 reads CASSLIQGSYNEQFF. The CDR3 coding sequence is TGCGCCAGCAGCTTGATCCAGGGGTCCTACAATGAGCAGTTCTTC.

This clonotype has more than one count but fewer than ten. The V and J genes are TRBV14 and TRBJ2-7; no clear D gene. Germline lookup yields CDR1 SGHDN and CDR2 FVKESK. The CDR3 runs 13 residues. Trimming removed 3 bases from V and 2 bases from J, with 8 bases in between. The CDR3 loop is CASSHGKTYEQYF. The DNA of the CDR3 is TGTGCCAGCAGCCACGGCAAGACCTACGAGCAGTACTTC.

This clonotype came up many times. The rearrangement uses TRBV28 and TRBJ2-7, with 9 bases fitting TRBD2. CDR3 length: 13 amino acids. CDR1 and CDR2 from the germline V gene are MDHEN and SYDVKM. The J segment lost 1 base and the V segment lost 9 bases, leaving 4 bases of the junction unmatched. The CDR3 nucleotides are TGTGCCAGTCGACTAGCGGAATCCTACGAGCAGTACTTC. It is translated as CASRLAESYEQYF.

This clonotype was counted ten times or more. The chain carries TRBV6-5 and TRBJ2-1, with 8 positions matching TRBD2. V shed 5 bases, J shed 9 bases, and the junction held 12 bases outside the gene matches. CDR3 size: 15 residues. CDR1 and CDR2 from the germline V gene are MNHEY and SVGAGI. The CDR3 sequence: CASSLLAAISGEQFF. For the CDR3, the DNA is TGTGCCAGCAGTCTACTAGCGGCCATTTCCGGTGAGCAGTTCTTC.

This chain uses TRBV24-1 with TRBJ2-3; D is possibly TRBD2 (6 bases). Germline V gene sequence: CDR1 KGHDR, CDR2 SFDVKD. The CDR3 covers 16 residues. The V end lost 1 base, the J end lost 0 bases, and 10 bases lay between the germline ends. CDR3 sequence: CATSDFRGASTDTQYF. As DNA, the CDR3 is TGTGCCACCAGTGATTTTCGCGGGGCTAGCACAGATACGCAGTATTTT.

This clonotype was detected a few times. The chain links TRBV7-9 to TRBJ1-2; D not certain. Trimming shortened V by 2 bases and J by 6 bases, and 19 bases separated the two germline ends. Germline V gives CDR1 SEHNR, CDR2 FQNEAQ (reference sequence). This CDR3 contains 16 residues. CDR3 in DNA: TGTGCCAGCAGCTTACCCCAATCCGGGAAGAGCGATGGCTACACCTTC. The encoded protein is CASSLPQSGKSDGYTF.

This chain joins TRBV27 and TRBJ2-7; either TRBD1 or TRBD2 may fit D (6 bases each). In germline, CDR1 is MNHEY, CDR2 SMNVEV (reference sequence). V was clipped by 1 base and J by 5 bases, with 12 bases between them. The length of the CDR3 is 14 residues. The CDR3 DNA reads as TGTGCCAGCAGTTTATTCCGGGGGCGCAACGAGCAGTACTTC. It encodes CASSLFRGRNEQYF.

This clonotype has at least ten counts. The chain combines TRBV7-8 with TRBJ2-3, with TRBD2 matching over 7 bases. Germline trimming cut 7 bases from V and 4 bases from J; bases unmatched to any gene: 11. The CDR3 has 15 amino acids. CDR1 and CDR2 (germline): SGHVS, FQNEAQ. Here the CDR3 reads CASTDGAGVADTQYF. The CDR3 region has the DNA TGTGCCAGCACCGACGGGGCGGGAGTGGCAGATACGCAGTATTTT.

CDR3 in amino acids: CSVEDLDGELFF. The CDR3 DNA is TGCAGCGTTGAAGATCTGGACGGGGAGCTGTTTTTT. This rearrangement joins TRBV29-1 to TRBJ2-2, with D uncertain. The CDR3 covers 12 residues. CDR1 is SQVTM, CDR2 ANQGSEA, per germline. Trimming took 0 bases from V and 7 from J, leaving 6 bases between them.

The sample holds one count of this clonotype. The junction shows a germline mismatch at one end, possibly a read error. The chain joins TRBV4-3 to TRBJ1-5; TRBD1 is a possible D gene (6 bases). This CDR3 region has 15 residues. CDR1 is LGHNA and CDR2 is YSLEER in the germline V gene. The CDR3 coding sequence is TGCGCCGGCAGCCAAGTAACAGGGCCCAATCAGCCCCAGCATTTT. This sequence encodes CAGSQVTGPNQPQHF.